This TCR beta chain came from a study of T cell responses to AZD1222 COVID-19 vaccine. Between the trimmed V and J ends, which lost 5 bases and 7 bases, there was a span of 15 bases. In germline, CDR1 is LNHDA, CDR2 SQIVND (reference sequence). The CDR3 is 13 residues long. TCRdb's table, derived via immunoSEQ multiplex PCR, lists solely in-frame clones and lacks some. The data show around 110,000 clones, roughly 85% seen once. The receptor was isolated from an adult in good health. This chain connects TRBV19 to TRBJ2-7; D uncertain. Here the sequenced sample was peripheral blood, taken on day 0 of MenACWY control vaccination. The CDR3: CASSLTPASEQYF. CDR3 DNA sequence: TGTGCCAGTAGTTTGACACCGGCCAGTGAGCAGTACTTC.